Below, 16 T cell receptor beta chains from the same sample are listed, as sequenced in a study of neoadjuvant anti-PD-1 for oral cavity cancer. Time point given: after neoadjuvant nivolumab, at surgical resection. The assay was immunoSEQ multiplex PCR, and TCRdb's table has in-frame clones only and misses some. There are roughly 8,800 clones in the sample; 60% to 75% occur only once, and approximately 4% lies in the top ten. The sequencing here drew on PBMCs, taken after nivolumab (anti-PD-1) treatment. Source of these receptors: a person between 40 and 79 years old with oral cavity squamous cell carcinoma.

Written as DNA, the CDR3 is TGTGCCAGCAGCGTTCCGGGACCGGGGGGCAATGAGCAGTTCTTC. Its translation is CASSVPGPGGNEQFF. This chain connects TRBV27 to TRBJ2-1, with 7 bases fitting TRBD2. Trimming removed 6 bases from V and 6 bases from J; junction bases left unmatched: 11. CDR3 size: 15 residues. Looked up from germline, CDR1 is MNHEY and CDR2 is SMNVEV (reference sequence).

This chain links TRBV14 with TRBJ1-3, with 7 nucleotides matching TRBD1. Germline CDR1 reads SGHDN; CDR2 reads FVKESK. This CDR3 comprises 15 residues. V trimming: 2 bases; J trimming: 3 bases; junction bases outside the gene matches: 4. The CDR3 region is CASSQQTGVGNTIYF. The CDR3 DNA reads TGTGCCAGCAGCCAACAAACAGGGGTTGGAAACACCATATATTTT.

This clone appeared a single time. The chain joins TRBV5-6 to TRBJ1-1; D gene unclear. The germline V gene encodes CDR1 SGHDT and CDR2 YYEEEE. The length of the CDR3 is 12 residues. V lost 3 bases, J lost 8 bases, and 11 bases lay in between. The CDR3 reads CASSSHRGEAFF. CDR3 sequence (DNA): TGTGCCAGCAGCTCCCATAGAGGAGAAGCTTTCTTT.

This clone turned up a few times. The CDR3 is CASSLRGGTGNTGELFF. The CDR3 nucleotides read TGTGCCAGCAGTTTACGGGGAGGGACGGGGAACACCGGGGAGCTGTTTTTT. The chain employs TRBV28 and TRBJ2-2; 7 bases fit TRBD2. There are 17 residues in the CDR3. Losses at the gene ends were 2 bases for V and 1 base for J; bases not matched to a gene: 7. In germline, CDR1 is MDHEN, CDR2 SYDVKM.

The gene calls are TRBV11-2 and TRBJ2-1, with 8 bases identical to TRBD1. V gave up 5 bases and J gave up 4 bases; unmatched junction bases: 10. This CDR3 contains 16 residues. The V gene's germline CDR1 is SGHAT and CDR2 FQNNGV. The CDR3 protein is CASSPTGQDTYNEQFF. CDR3 nucleotides: TGTGCCAGCAGCCCAACGGGACAGGATACTTACAATGAGCAGTTCTTC.

This clone was seen a handful of times. This chain joins TRBV6-1 and TRBJ1-2; TRBD1 might be the D (5 bases). V lost 6 bases to trimming and J lost 1 base, with 12 bases between them. Germline CDR1 and CDR2: MNHNS and SASEGT. This CDR3 contains 14 residues. The CDR3 reads CASSEQVINYGYTF. The CDR3 nucleotides are TGTGCCAGCAGCGAACAGGTTATTAACTATGGCTACACCTTC.

This chain connects TRBV7-3 to TRBJ2-3, with TRBD1 identical over 8 bases. Germline V gene sequence: CDR1 SGHTA, CDR2 FQGTGA. This CDR3 has 16 amino acids. V lost 1 base and J lost 3; bases outside the gene matches: 6. CDR3 sequence reads: CASSLNSDRGTDTQYF. In DNA form, the CDR3 reads TGTGCCAGCAGCTTAAACTCAGACAGGGGAACAGATACGCAGTATTTT.

This chain joins TRBV7-9 and TRBJ2-5; D perhaps matches TRBD2 (6 bases). This CDR3 spans 13 amino acids. CDR1 and CDR2 (germline): SEHNR, FQNEAQ (reference sequence). Trimming took off 5 bases at V and 5 bases at J, with 12 bases between the two ends. In DNA, the CDR3 is TGTGCCAGCAGCCCGGGACTCCCTGAGACCCAGTACTTC. It codes for CASSPGLPETQYF.

The chain has TRBV6-4 and TRBJ1-2; a possible D gene is TRBD1 (5 bases). Between the trimmed V and J ends, which lost 3 bases and 3 bases, there was a span of 14 bases. CDR3 length: 15 residues. CDR1 is MRHNA and CDR2 is SNTAGT in the germline V gene. CDR3: CASSESGDVYYGYTF. The CDR3 nucleotides are TGTGCCAGCAGTGAGAGTGGGGACGTTTACTATGGCTACACCTTC.

This clone occurred a few times. The chain combines TRBV28 with TRBJ1-5, with unresolved D. This CDR3 contains 15 residues. With 3 bases removed from V and 2 bases from J, the gap between germline ends came to 11 bases. The germline CDR1 and CDR2 sequences are MDHEN and SYDVKM. The CDR3 is CASSLIVRGNQPQHF. The CDR3 region has the DNA TGTGCCAGCAGTTTGATAGTCAGAGGCAATCAGCCCCAGCATTTT. Full variable domain (missing parts from reference TRBV28 and TRBJ1-5): DVKVTQSSRYLVKRTGEKVFLECVQDMDHENMFWYRQDPGLGLRLIYFSYDVKMKEKGDIPEGYSVSREKKERFSLILESASTNQTSMYLCASSLIVRGNQPQHFGDGTRLSIL.

This clone occurred a few times. The CDR3 sequence: CASRGGVNNSPLHF. The CDR3 DNA reads as TGTGCCAGCAGAGGGGGAGTTAATAATTCACCCCTCCACTTT. This chain links TRBV6-5 with TRBJ1-6; D possibly corresponds to TRBD1 (6 bases). The CDR3 is 14 residues long. Germline CDR1 is MNHEY and CDR2 is SVGAGI. V lost 6 bases to trimming and J lost 5 bases, with 11 bases between them.

The CDR3 DNA is TGTGCCAGCAGTGAAGGCGGGATCCACCCCTACGAGCAGTACTTC. This translates into CASSEGGIHPYEQYF. This chain connects TRBV2 to TRBJ2-7; D may be TRBD2 (6 bases). Trimming took 1 base from V and 2 from J, leaving 12 bases between them. The CDR3 extends over 15 amino acids. CDR1 and CDR2 from the germline V gene are SNHLY and FYNNEI.

The sample holds a few counts of this clone. This chain uses TRBV15 with TRBJ1-1, with D possibly being TRBD1 (5 bases). The V gene lost 1 base and the J gene lost 1 base, with 10 bases spanning the gap. The CDR3 covers 15 residues. In germline, CDR1 is LNHNV, CDR2 YYDKDF (reference sequence). In DNA, the CDR3 is TGTGCCACCAGCAGAGGCAGGGAAAGGAACACTGAAGCTTTCTTT. This codes for CATSRGRERNTEAFF.

J is TRBJ1-1 and V is TRBV7-3, with 7 bases identical to TRBD1. With V trimmed by 4 bases and J by 6 bases, 11 bases remained unmatched. This CDR3 is 15 amino acids long. Germline CDR1 is SGHTA and CDR2 is FQGTGA. For the CDR3, the DNA is TGTGCCAGCAGCTCAACCGCTGGACAGGCCGCTGAAGCTTTCTTT. Amino acids: CASSSTAGQAAEAFF.

This rearrangement joins TRBV7-3 to TRBJ1-2; D not certain. CDR3 length equals 13 residues. V gave up 6 bases and J gave up 2 bases, with 10 bases separating them. Germline assignment: CDR1 SGHTA and CDR2 FQGTGA. The CDR3 region is CASSLDGNYGYTF. The CDR3 region has the DNA TGTGCCAGCAGTCTCGACGGAAACTATGGCTACACCTTC.

This clone turned up a few times. V is TRBV2 and J is TRBJ1-4; the D gene is possibly TRBD1 (6 bases). CDR1 is SNHLY and CDR2 is FYNNEI in the germline V gene. The CDR3 length is 20 residues. The germline V and J ends were trimmed by 0 bases and 8 bases, with 28 bases remaining between them. The CDR3 DNA follows: TGTGCCAGCAGTGAAGCTTATCATCCCAACGACAGACAGGACTCCGAAAAACTGTTTTTT. Translation gives CASSEAYHPNDRQDSEKLFF.